Described below is a single TCR beta chain sequence and its context. Antigen specificity is unknown. This sample is drawn from a study of T cells in Graves' hyperthyroidism and ophthalmopathy. The investigators amplified TCR beta CDR3 regions from RNA transcripts. The primer set for the first-round RT-PCR of the TCR CDR3 was HTBI. Using its own MiXCR run on the multiplex PCR reads, TCRdb lists one record per CDR3 protein. The table has over 350,000 distinct CDR3 sequences, over 12% seen once; the top ten hold around 30%. Trimming took 8 bases from V and 5 from J, leaving 7 bases between them. The germline V gene encodes CDR1 LNHDA and CDR2 SQIVND (reference sequence). The CDR3 totals 11 residues. General study points: Most thyroid-expanded clonotypes above 0.001 were also found in blood. Ophthalmopathy got predicted by the model a median roughly 6.1 months before its onset.

Patients affected by ophthalmopathy presented a Clinical Activity Score of at least 3, a NOSPECS grade of at least 4, and disease duration below 3 months. V and J are TRBV19 and TRBJ1-5, with D possibly being TRBD1 (5 bases). The clonotype was recovered from a middle-aged man with Graves' ophthalmopathy. Sequenced input: blood. CDR3 nucleotides: TGTGCCAGTGGGGGGGATCAGCCCCAGCATTTT. It translates to CASGGDQPQHF.